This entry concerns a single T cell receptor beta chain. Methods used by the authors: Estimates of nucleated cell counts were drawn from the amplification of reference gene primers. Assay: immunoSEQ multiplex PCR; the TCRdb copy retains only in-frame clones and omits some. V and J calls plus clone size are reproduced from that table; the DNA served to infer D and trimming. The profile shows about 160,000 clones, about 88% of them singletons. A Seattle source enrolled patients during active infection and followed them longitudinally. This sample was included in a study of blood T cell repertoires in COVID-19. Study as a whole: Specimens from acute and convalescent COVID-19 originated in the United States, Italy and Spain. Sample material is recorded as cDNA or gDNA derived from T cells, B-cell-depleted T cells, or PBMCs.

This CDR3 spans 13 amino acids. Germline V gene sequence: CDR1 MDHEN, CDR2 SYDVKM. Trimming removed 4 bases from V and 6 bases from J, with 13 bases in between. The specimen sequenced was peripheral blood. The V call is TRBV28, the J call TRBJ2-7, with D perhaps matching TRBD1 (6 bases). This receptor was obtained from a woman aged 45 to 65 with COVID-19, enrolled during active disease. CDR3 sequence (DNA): TGTGCCAGCAGTTCACAGGGTCTAGGCGAGCAGTACTTC. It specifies CASSSQGLGEQYF.